The present TCR beta chain was sequenced within a study of blood T cell repertoires in COVID-19. Assay used: immunoSEQ multiplex PCR; TCRdb lists only in-frame clones, some missing. The sample has some 290,000 clones, roughly 90% seen once. Those who participated ranged in age from roughly 18 to 89 years and resided in around 22 US areas. Assignment of participants to cohorts was predicated upon participant-reported clinical history. The trim removed 1 base at V and 4 bases at J, leaving 4 bases unmatched. The CDR3 has 15 residues. Per the germline V gene, CDR1 is SEHNR and CDR2 is FQNEAQ (reference sequence).

This receptor was identified in a woman in her 30s who had recovered from COVID-19. The chain couples TRBV7-9 to TRBJ1-2, with 9 positions matching TRBD1. The specimen sequenced was PBMCs or T cells enriched from blood (not recorded which). The CDR3 reads CASSLGTGGIYGYTF. As DNA, the CDR3 is TGTGCCAGCAGCTTAGGCACAGGGGGCATCTATGGCTACACCTTC. The whole variable domain, remainder taken from reference TRBV7-9 and TRBJ1-2, is DTGVSQNPRHKITKRGQNVTFRCDPISEHNRLYWYRQTLGQGPEFLTYFQNEAQLEKSRLLSDRFSAERPKGSFSTLEIQRTEQGDSAMYLCASSLGTGGIYGYTFGSGTRLTVV.